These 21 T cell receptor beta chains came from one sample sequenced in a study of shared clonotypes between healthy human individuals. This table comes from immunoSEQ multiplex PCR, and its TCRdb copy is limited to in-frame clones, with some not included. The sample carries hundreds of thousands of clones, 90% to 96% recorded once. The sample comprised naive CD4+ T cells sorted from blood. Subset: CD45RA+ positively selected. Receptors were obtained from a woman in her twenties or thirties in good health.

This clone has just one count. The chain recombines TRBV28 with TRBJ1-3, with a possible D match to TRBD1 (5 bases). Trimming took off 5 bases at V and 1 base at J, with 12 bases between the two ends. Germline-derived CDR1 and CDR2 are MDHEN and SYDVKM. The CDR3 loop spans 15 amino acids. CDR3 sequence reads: CASSPGPRSGNTIYF. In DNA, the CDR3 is TGTGCCAGCAGTCCGGGACCGAGATCTGGAAACACCATATATTTT.

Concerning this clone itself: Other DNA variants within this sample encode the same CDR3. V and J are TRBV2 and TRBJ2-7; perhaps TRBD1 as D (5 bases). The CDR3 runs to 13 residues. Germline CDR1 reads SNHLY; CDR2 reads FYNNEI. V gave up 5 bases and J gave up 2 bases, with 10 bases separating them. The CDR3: CASSRDRTYEQYF. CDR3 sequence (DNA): TGTGCCAGCAGTAGAGACAGAACCTACGAGCAGTACTTC.

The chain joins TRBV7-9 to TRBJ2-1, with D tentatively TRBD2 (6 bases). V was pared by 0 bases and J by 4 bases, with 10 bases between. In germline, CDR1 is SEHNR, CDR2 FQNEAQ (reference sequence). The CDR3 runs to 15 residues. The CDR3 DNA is TGTGCCAGCAGCTTAGCAGGACGGGAGTACAATGAGCAGTTCTTC. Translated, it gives CASSLAGREYNEQFF.

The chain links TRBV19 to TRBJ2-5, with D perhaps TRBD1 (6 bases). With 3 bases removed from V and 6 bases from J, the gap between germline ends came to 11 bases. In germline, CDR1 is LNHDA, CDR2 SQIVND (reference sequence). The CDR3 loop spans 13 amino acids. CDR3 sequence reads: CASSIGQLKTQYF. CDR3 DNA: TGTGCCAGTAGTATCGGACAGTTGAAGACCCAGTACTTC.

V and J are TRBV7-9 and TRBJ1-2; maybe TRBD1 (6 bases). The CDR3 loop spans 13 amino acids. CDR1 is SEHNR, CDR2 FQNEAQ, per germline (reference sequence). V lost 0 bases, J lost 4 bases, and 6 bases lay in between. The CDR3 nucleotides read TGTGCCAGCAGCTTAGCGGACAGCTATGGCTACACCTTC. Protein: CASSLADSYGYTF.

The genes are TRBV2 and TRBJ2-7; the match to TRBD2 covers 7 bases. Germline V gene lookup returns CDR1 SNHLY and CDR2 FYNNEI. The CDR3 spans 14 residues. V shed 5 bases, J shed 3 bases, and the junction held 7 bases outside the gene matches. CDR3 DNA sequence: TGTGCCAGCAGTCCCAGCGGGACTGGCTACGAGCAGTACTTC. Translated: CASSPSGTGYEQYF.

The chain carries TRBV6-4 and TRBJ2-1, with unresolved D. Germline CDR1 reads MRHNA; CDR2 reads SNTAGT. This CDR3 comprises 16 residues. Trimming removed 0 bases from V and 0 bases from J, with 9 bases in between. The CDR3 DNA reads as TGTGCCAGCAGTGACTCGCCGCAGAGCTCCTACAATGAGCAGTTCTTC. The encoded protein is CASSDSPQSSYNEQFF.

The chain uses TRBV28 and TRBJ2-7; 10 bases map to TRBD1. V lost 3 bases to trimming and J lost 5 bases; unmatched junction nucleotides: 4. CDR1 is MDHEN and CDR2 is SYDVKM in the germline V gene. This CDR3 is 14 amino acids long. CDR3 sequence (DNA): TGTGCCAGCAGTTTGCGACAGGGGGCTCACGAGCAGTACTTC. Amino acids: CASSLRQGAHEQYF.

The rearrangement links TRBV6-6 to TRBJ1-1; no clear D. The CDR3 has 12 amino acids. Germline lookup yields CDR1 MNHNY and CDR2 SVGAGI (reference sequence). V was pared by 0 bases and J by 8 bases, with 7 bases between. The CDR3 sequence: CASSYSQREAFF. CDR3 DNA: TGTGCCAGCAGTTACTCGCAGCGGGAAGCTTTCTTT.

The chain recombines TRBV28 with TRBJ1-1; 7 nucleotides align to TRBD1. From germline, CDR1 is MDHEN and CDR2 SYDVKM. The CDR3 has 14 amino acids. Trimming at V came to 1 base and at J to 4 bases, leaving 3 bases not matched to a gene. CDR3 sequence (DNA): TGTGCCAGCAGTTTATACGCAGGGGGCACTGAAGCTTTCTTT. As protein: CASSLYAGGTEAFF. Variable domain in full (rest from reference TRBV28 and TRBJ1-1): DVKVTQSSRYLVKRTGEKVFLECVQDMDHENMFWYRQDPGLGLRLIYFSYDVKMKEKGDIPEGYSVSREKKERFSLILESASTNQTSMYLCASSLYAGGTEAFFGQGTRLTVV.

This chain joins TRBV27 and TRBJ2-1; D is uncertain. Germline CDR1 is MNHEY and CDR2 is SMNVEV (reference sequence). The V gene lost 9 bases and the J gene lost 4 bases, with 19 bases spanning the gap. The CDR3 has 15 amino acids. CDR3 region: CASGSRSRNYNEQFF. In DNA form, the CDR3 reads TGTGCCAGTGGCTCGCGGAGCCGGAATTACAATGAGCAGTTCTTC.

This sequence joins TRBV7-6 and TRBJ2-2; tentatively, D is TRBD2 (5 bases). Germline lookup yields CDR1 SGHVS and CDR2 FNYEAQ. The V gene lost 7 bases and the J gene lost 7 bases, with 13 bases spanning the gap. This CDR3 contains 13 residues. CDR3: CASILIGGGELFF. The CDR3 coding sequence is TGTGCCAGCATCCTAATAGGAGGCGGGGAGCTGTTTTTT.

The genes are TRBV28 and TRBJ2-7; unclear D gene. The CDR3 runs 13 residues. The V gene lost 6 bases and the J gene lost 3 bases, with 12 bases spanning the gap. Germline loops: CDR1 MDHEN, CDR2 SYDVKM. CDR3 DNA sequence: TGTGCCAGCAGCGAGGCAGCGAGCTACGAGCAGTACTTC. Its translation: CASSEAASYEQYF.

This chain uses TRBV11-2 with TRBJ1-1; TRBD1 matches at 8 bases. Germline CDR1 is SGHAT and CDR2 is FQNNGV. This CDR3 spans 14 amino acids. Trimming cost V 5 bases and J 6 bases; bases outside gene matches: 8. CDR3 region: CASSLLQGAPEAFF. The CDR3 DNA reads TGTGCCAGCAGCCTCCTCCAGGGGGCCCCTGAAGCTTTCTTT.

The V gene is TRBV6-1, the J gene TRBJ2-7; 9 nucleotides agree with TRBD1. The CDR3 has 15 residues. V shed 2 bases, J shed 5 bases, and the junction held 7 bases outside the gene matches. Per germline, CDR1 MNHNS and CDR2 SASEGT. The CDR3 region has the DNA TGTGCCAGCAGTGAAAGTGGGACAGGGACTGACGAGCAGTACTTC. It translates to CASSESGTGTDEQYF.

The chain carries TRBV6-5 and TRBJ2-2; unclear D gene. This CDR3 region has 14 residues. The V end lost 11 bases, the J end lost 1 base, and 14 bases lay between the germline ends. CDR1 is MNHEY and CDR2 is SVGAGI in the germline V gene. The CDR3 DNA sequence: TGTGCCGGTAGGGCGGAAGGGAACACCGGGGAGCTGTTTTTT. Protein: CAGRAEGNTGELFF.

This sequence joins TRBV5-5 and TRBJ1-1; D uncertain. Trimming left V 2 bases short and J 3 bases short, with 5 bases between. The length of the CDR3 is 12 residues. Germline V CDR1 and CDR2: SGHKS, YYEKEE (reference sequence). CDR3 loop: CASSLAHTEAFF. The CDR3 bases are TGTGCCAGCAGCTTAGCGCACACTGAAGCTTTCTTT.

Here the CDR3 DNA reads TGTGCCAGCAGTTTAGGGACGGATTTCCATGAAGCTTTCTTT. Its translation is CASSLGTDFHEAFF. This sequence joins TRBV28 and TRBJ1-1, with D tentatively TRBD1 (5 bases). V lost 2 bases, J lost 7 bases, and 14 bases lay in between. CDR1 and CDR2 from the germline V gene are MDHEN and SYDVKM. The CDR3 is 14 residues long.

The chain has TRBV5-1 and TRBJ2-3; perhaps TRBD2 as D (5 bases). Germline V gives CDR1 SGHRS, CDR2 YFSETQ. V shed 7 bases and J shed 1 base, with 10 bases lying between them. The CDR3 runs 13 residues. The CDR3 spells CASARGGTDTQYF. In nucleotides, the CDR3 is TGCGCCAGCGCTCGGGGAGGCACAGATACGCAGTATTTT.

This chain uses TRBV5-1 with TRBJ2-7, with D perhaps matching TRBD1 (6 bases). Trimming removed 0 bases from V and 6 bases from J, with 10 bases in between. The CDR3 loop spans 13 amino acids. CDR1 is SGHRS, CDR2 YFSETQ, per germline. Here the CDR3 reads CASSLAGDGEQYF. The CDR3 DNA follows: TGCGCCAGCAGCTTGGCAGGGGACGGCGAGCAGTACTTC.

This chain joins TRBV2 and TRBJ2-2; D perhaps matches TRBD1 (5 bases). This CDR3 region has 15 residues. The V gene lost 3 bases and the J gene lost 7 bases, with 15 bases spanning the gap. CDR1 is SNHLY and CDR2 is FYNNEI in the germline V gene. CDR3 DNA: TGTGCCAGCAGTGACTTCCAGGGTCTCGTCGGGGAGCTGTTTTTT. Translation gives CASSDFQGLVGELFF.